The T cell receptor beta chain under discussion was sequenced for a study of identical twins. TCRdb independently ran MiXCR on the 5' RACE reads; one entry per CDR3 protein. Altogether some 790,000 distinct CDR3 sequences are present, 18% being singletons, with the ten largest covering 13%. The CDR3 contains 14 residues. CDR1 is LGHDT, CDR2 YNNKEL, per germline (reference sequence). V was clipped by 8 bases and J by 0 bases, with 13 bases between them. These sequences were also reported in another study, on T cells expressing NK-cell markers.

The sequence was collected from a woman aged 18-35 years in good health. This rearrangement joins TRBV3-1 to TRBJ1-2; tentative D call: TRBD1 (5 bases). Sequencing was carried out using PBMCs. This CDR3 reads CASRGTDANYGYTF. The CDR3 DNA is TGTGCCAGCCGCGGGACGGATGCTAACTATGGCTACACCTTC.